A selection of T cell receptor beta chains follows, all from one sample in a study of T-cell reconstitution after alpha-beta-depleted transplantation in children. MiXCR, run by TCRdb on the PCR reads, gives a single entry per CDR3 protein. The sample yields about 91,000 distinct CDR3 sequences, more than 7% seen once. The sequencing here drew on PBMCs from the stem cell graft donor, taken from the stem cell graft. These TCRs come from a human donor who donated a stem cell graft to a child with congenital amegakaryocytic thrombocytopenia. The CDR3 runs from the conserved cysteine through the conserved F or W. The D gene is left open where the match is weak. A clone size is listed for some rows: how often the clone was seen (once, few, many), or a class if it is expanded.

v_gene	j_gene	abundance	d_gene	CDR3aa	CDR3nt
TRBV29-1	TRBJ2-3	many	-	CSVEETGTDTQYF	TGCAGCGTTGAGGAGACGGGCACAGATACGCAGTATTTT
TRBV11-2	TRBJ2-5	many	-	CASSLDGGRETQYF	TGTGCCAGCAGCTTAGACGGCGGCAGGGAGACCCAGTACTTC
TRBV5-1	TRBJ1-2	many	-	CASSLDRSGYTF	TGCGCCAGCAGCTTGGATCGGAGTGGCTACACCTTC
TRBV5-1	TRBJ2-3	few	TRBD1	CASSRIGGPAGGFTDTQYF	TGCGCCAGCAGCCGAATTGGGGGCCCAGCAGGGGGCTTCACAGATACGCAGTATTTT
TRBV29-1	TRBJ1-2	many	-	CSTTGGTGYTF	TGCAGCACAACCGGGGGCACTGGCTACACCTTC
TRBV18	TRBJ1-4	-	-	CASSPMPTASNEKLFF	TGTGCCAGCTCACCGATGCCGACAGCTTCTAATGAAAAACTGTTTTTT
TRBV12-3/TRBV12-4	TRBJ2-5	many	-	CASRPSGTPGETQYF	TGTGCCAGCAGGCCATCCGGGACACCAGGGGAGACCCAGTACTTC
TRBV29-1	TRBJ1-3	many	-	CSVGSPGNTIYF	TGCAGCGTTGGGTCTCCTGGAAACACCATATATTTT
TRBV15	TRBJ2-5	many	TRBD1	CATSRAGQGMIETQYF	TGTGCCACCAGCAGAGCGGGACAGGGAATGATCGAGACCCAGTACTTC
TRBV28	TRBJ2-7	many	-	CASSFPDPRGGEQYF	TGTGCCAGCAGCTTCCCTGATCCCAGGGGAGGAGAGCAGTACTTC
TRBV7-2	TRBJ1-1	many	TRBD1	CASSVQGGNTEAFF	TGTGCCAGCAGCGTGCAGGGGGGGAACACTGAAGCTTTCTTT
TRBV28	TRBJ1-1	many	-	CASSFAGVETEAFF	TGTGCCAGCAGTTTCGCGGGAGTGGAGACTGAAGCTTTCTTT
TRBV2	TRBJ2-3	few	TRBD1	CASNRLQGDTQYF	TGTGCCAGCAATAGATTACAGGGGGATACGCAGTATTTT
TRBV7-9	TRBJ2-3	many	TRBD1	CASSSDPYRGDSDTQYF	TGTGCCAGCAGCTCCGACCCATACAGGGGAGATTCAGATACGCAGTATTTT
TRBV5-1	TRBJ2-1	many	-	CASSLWDSYNEQFF	TGCGCCAGCAGCCTTTGGGACTCCTACAATGAGCAGTTCTTC
TRBV7-2	TRBJ1-2	many	TRBD1	CASSFGQGDGYTF	TGTGCCAGCAGCTTCGGACAGGGCGATGGCTACACCTTC
TRBV7-7	TRBJ2-7	many	-	CASSLDPGYEQYF	TGTGCCAGCAGCCTGGACCCGGGCTACGAGCAGTACTTC
TRBV5-6	TRBJ1-1	-	-	CASSLLAGTEAFF	TGTGCCAGCAGCTTGCTTGCGGGAACTGAAGCTTTCTTT
TRBV7-2	TRBJ2-5	many	TRBD1	CASSATGAQETQYF	TGTGCCAGCAGCGCGACAGGGGCCCAAGAGACCCAGTACTTC
TRBV9	TRBJ2-5	many	-	CASSGSRELETQYF	TGTGCCAGCAGCGGCTCCAGGGAGCTGGAGACCCAGTACTTC
TRBV5-1	TRBJ2-7	many	-	CASSTGTYPHYEQYF	TGCGCCAGCAGCACCGGGACTTACCCTCATTACGAGCAGTACTTC
TRBV20-1	TRBJ2-7	many	TRBD1	CSARTGQEADEQYF	TGCAGTGCTAGGACGGGACAGGAGGCTGACGAGCAGTACTTC
TRBV20-1	TRBJ2-1	many	-	CSADPGVSYNEQFF	TGCAGTGCTGACCCGGGGGTCTCCTACAATGAGCAGTTCTTC
TRBV12-3/TRBV12-4	TRBJ2-1	many	-	CASTPRGDYNEQFF	TGTGCCAGCACCCCCAGGGGGGACTACAATGAGCAGTTCTTC
TRBV6-1	TRBJ1-3	many	TRBD1	CASSRLTGGASGNTIYF	TGTGCCAGCAGTCGCCTTACAGGGGGCGCCTCTGGAAACACCATATATTTT
TRBV6-5	TRBJ1-5	many	-	CASSYRGGSQPQHF	TGTGCCAGCAGTTATCGAGGAGGCAGTCAGCCCCAGCATTTT
TRBV12-3/TRBV12-4	TRBJ1-2	many	-	CASSFGQLRDYGYTF	TGTGCCAGCAGTTTCGGACAGCTGAGGGACTATGGCTACACCTTC
TRBV11-1	TRBJ1-5	many	-	CASSLGRNQPQHF	TGTGCCAGCAGCCTGGGACGGAATCAGCCCCAGCATTTT
TRBV15	TRBJ2-7	many	-	CATSIYRAYEQYF	TGTGCCACCAGCATTTACCGGGCCTACGAGCAGTACTTC
TRBV7-9	TRBJ1-4	-	-	CASSPGRQPKNNEKLFF	TGTGCCAGCAGCCCGGGGCGGCAGCCCAAAAATAATGAAAAACTGTTTTTT
TRBV7-9	TRBJ1-5	many	-	CATQLGSNQPQHF	TGTGCCACCCAGCTTGGCAGCAATCAGCCCCAGCATTTT
TRBV10-3	TRBJ1-6	many	TRBD1	CAISGGTGERNSPLHF	TGTGCCATCAGTGGGGGGACAGGTGAAAGGAATTCACCCCTCCACTTT
TRBV5-1	TRBJ2-1	many	-	CASSLDVDNEQFF	TGCGCCAGCAGCTTGGATGTGGACAATGAGCAGTTCTTC
TRBV5-1	TRBJ2-3	many	TRBD1	CASSPGQGAGDTQYF	TGCGCCAGCAGCCCCGGACAGGGGGCCGGAGATACGCAGTATTTT
TRBV29-1	TRBJ2-3	many	-	CSGIPGRSPTDTQYF	TGCAGCGGAATTCCCGGCCGAAGCCCAACAGATACGCAGTATTTT
TRBV20-1	TRBJ2-3	many	TRBD2	CSARKWTSGDVTQYF	TGCAGTGCTAGAAAATGGACTAGCGGGGACGTTACGCAGTATTTT
TRBV15	TRBJ2-4	many	-	CATSRDLGTAKNIQYF	TGTGCCACCAGCAGAGATCTGGGGACCGCCAAAAACATTCAGTACTTC
TRBV29-1	TRBJ1-2	many	TRBD1	CSAGTDPGGYTF	TGCAGCGCCGGGACAGACCCCGGGGGCTACACCTTC
TRBV12-3/TRBV12-4	TRBJ1-3	-	TRBD1	CASSLVGTGSGNTIYF	TGTGCCAGCAGTTTAGTTGGGACAGGGAGTGGAAACACCATATATTTT
TRBV6-1	TRBJ1-5	-	-	CASSEEGNNQPQHF	TGTGCCAGCAGTGAGGAGGGGAACAATCAGCCCCAGCATTTT
TRBV12-3/TRBV12-4	TRBJ2-1	many	-	CASNTQGYNEQFF	TGTGCCAGCAACACCCAGGGCTACAATGAGCAGTTCTTC
TRBV2	TRBJ1-5	many	TRBD1	CASSEWDSKNQPQHF	TGTGCCAGCAGTGAGTGGGACAGTAAAAATCAGCCCCAGCATTTT
TRBV14	TRBJ2-5	few	-	CASSLKQGLWETQYF	TGTGCCAGCAGCCTAAAGCAGGGCTTATGGGAGACCCAGTACTTC
TRBV12-3/TRBV12-4	TRBJ2-5	many	-	CASSGPLETQYF	TGTGCCAGCAGTGGACCCCTGGAGACCCAGTACTTC
TRBV6-5	TRBJ2-7	many	TRBD1	CASSYSGQGIYEQYF	TGTGCCAGCAGTTACTCGGGACAGGGAATCTACGAGCAGTACTTC
TRBV20-1	TRBJ2-5	many	TRBD2	CSAPSVPGASGSETQYF	TGCAGTGCCCCCTCTGTGCCCGGGGCTAGCGGGAGTGAGACCCAGTACTTC
TRBV5-5	TRBJ2-2	few	TRBD1	CASSLAGQGGTGELFF	TGTGCCAGCAGCTTGGCGGGACAGGGGGGCACCGGGGAGCTGTTTTTT
TRBV20-1	TRBJ2-3	many	-	CSAKRGAADTQYF	TGCAGTGCTAAACGCGGGGCCGCAGATACGCAGTATTTT
TRBV10-3	TRBJ2-1	many	-	CAISESRGRVNEQFF	TGTGCCATCAGTGAGTCTCGCGGGCGTGTGAATGAGCAGTTCTTC
TRBV18	TRBJ2-1	many	-	CASSPTGAAEQFF	TGTGCCAGCTCACCTACAGGCGCGGCTGAGCAGTTCTTC
TRBV6-1	TRBJ1-2	-	-	CDSSPMWGDRGDGYTF	TGTGACAGCAGTCCGATGTGGGGGGATCGCGGAGATGGCTACACCTTC
TRBV27	TRBJ2-2	many	TRBD1	CASSQDRVGTGELFF	TGTGCCAGCAGTCAAGACAGGGTGGGCACCGGGGAGCTGTTTTTT
TRBV14	TRBJ2-7	few	-	CASSQERGWGDEQYF	TGTGCCAGCAGCCAAGAGAGGGGCTGGGGCGATGAGCAGTACTTC